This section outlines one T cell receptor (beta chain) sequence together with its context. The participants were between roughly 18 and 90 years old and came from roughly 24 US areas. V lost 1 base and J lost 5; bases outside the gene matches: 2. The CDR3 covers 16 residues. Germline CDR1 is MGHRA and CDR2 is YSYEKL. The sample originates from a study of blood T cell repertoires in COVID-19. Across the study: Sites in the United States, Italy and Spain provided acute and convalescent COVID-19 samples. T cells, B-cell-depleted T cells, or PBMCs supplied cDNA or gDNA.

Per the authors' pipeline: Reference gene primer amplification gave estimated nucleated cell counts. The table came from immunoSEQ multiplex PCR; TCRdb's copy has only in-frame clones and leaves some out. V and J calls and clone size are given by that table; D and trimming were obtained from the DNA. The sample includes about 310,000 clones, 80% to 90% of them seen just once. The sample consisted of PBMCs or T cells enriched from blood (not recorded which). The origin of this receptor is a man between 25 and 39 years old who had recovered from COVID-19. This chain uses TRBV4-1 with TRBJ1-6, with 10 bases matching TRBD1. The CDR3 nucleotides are TGCGCCAGCAGCCAAGCTGGGACAGGGGATAATTCACCCCTCCACTTT. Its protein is CASSQAGTGDNSPLHF.